Presented here are 6 T cell receptor beta chains from one specimen sequenced in a study of T cells in Graves' hyperthyroidism and ophthalmopathy. Amplification of TCR beta CDR3 regions used RNA as the template. Using the HTBI primer set, a first-round RT-PCR was run on the TCR CDR3. One entry per CDR3 protein, called by TCRdb with MiXCR from the multiplex PCR reads. The sample records around 190,000 distinct CDR3 sequences, around 16% being singletons. Sample: blood. These receptors were taken from a woman aged 45-59 years with Graves' hyperthyroidism.

This rearrangement joins TRBV5-1 to TRBJ2-5; 7 bases align to TRBD1. The CDR3 length is 15 residues. The V segment lost 0 bases and the J segment 1 base; nucleotides outside the gene matches: 3. Germline V CDR1 and CDR2: SGHRS, YFSETQ. The CDR3 DNA reads as TGCGCCAGCAGCTTGGCGTCAGGGGGCCAAGAGACCCAGTACTTC. Translated, it gives CASSLASGGQETQYF.

This clonotype was seen many times. The CDR3 coding sequence is TGCGCCAGCAGCTTCCAGGGGACCTCGAACACCGGGGAGCTGTTTTTT. Translation gives CASSFQGTSNTGELFF. The chain couples TRBV5-1 to TRBJ2-2, with D perhaps matching TRBD1 (6 bases). Trimming took 2 bases from V and 0 from J, leaving 11 bases between them. The CDR3 runs to 16 residues. CDR1 and CDR2 (germline): SGHRS, YFSETQ.

This clonotype appeared many times. CDR3 sequence (DNA): TGTGCCAGCAGTGAATTGGGGGGCTGGGGAGAGACCCAGTACTTC. As protein: CASSELGGWGETQYF. This chain links TRBV6-1 with TRBJ2-5; D tentatively fits TRBD1 or TRBD2 (6 bases each). Germline V CDR1 and CDR2: MNHNS, SASEGT. The CDR3 is 15 residues long. V dropped 2 bases and J dropped 4 bases, with 14 bases sitting between them.

This clonotype was counted only a few times. Just one base apart from a much larger clone, this may be a read error. V usage is TRBV6-2 or TRBV6-3 and J usage is TRBJ2-5; D is uncertain. V gave up 2 bases and J gave up 3 bases, with 4 bases separating them. Germline-derived CDR1 and CDR2 are MNHEY and SVGEGT. CDR3 length: 12 residues. The CDR3 is CASSYAEETQYF. CDR3 bases: TGTGCCAGCAGTTACGCCGAAGAGACCCAGTACTTC.

On this clonotype: Just one base apart from a much larger clone, this may be a read error. CDR3 coding DNA: TGTGCCAGCAGCATTCAGGGTATAGGCACTGAAGCTTTCTTT. It yields the protein CASSIQGIGTEAFF. The V and J genes are TRBV7-6 and TRBJ1-1; tentatively, D is TRBD1 (5 bases). Germline lookup yields CDR1 SGHVS and CDR2 FNYEAQ. V was clipped by 5 bases and J by 4 bases, with 14 bases between them. The length of the CDR3 is 14 residues.

The gene calls are TRBV2 and TRBJ2-3; the D call may be TRBD1 or TRBD2 (5 bases each). Deletions cut 1 base from V and 4 bases from J, with 12 bases between. The germline V gene has CDR1 SNHLY and CDR2 FYNNEI. This CDR3 comprises 15 residues. The CDR3 protein is CASSEEGSGADTQYF. For the CDR3, the DNA is TGTGCCAGCAGTGAAGAGGGGAGCGGCGCAGATACGCAGTATTTT. The whole variable domain, remainder taken from reference TRBV2 and TRBJ2-3, is EPEVTQTPSHQVTQMGQEVILRCVPISNHLYFYWYRQILGQKVEFLVSFYNNEISEKSEIFDDQFSVERPDGSNFTLKIRSTKLEDSAMYFCASSEEGSGADTQYFGPGTRLTVL.